A selection of T cell receptor beta chains follows, all from one sample in a study of shared clonotypes between healthy human individuals. The assay was immunoSEQ multiplex PCR, and TCRdb's table has in-frame clones only and misses some. This table has about 2 million clones, less than 95% appearing once. Sequencing used naive CD8+ T cells sorted from blood. Receptor source: a man in his late teens or twenties in good health. CDR3s include the opening cysteine and the closing phenylalanine or tryptophan. The D gene is left open where the match is weak. Clone sizes are given selectively: once, few, many, or a class where the clone is expanded.

d_gene	v_gene	abundance	j_gene	CDR3aa	CDR3nt
TRBD2	TRBV19	NA	TRBJ2-1	CASSIDPSGSRSYNEQFF	TGTGCCAGTAGTATAGATCCTAGCGGGAGCAGGTCATACAATGAGCAGTTCTTC
NA	TRBV1	NA	TRBJ2-4	CTSSQEETGTLAKNIQYF	TGCACCAGCAGCCAAGAAGAGACAGGGACTTTAGCCAAAAACATTCAGTACTTC
TRBD1	TRBV2	NA	TRBJ2-1	CAIILGTGHNEQFF	TGTGCCATCATCCTAGGGACAGGACACAATGAGCAGTTCTTC
TRBD2	TRBV6-1	NA	TRBJ2-3	CASRERGSTDTQYF	TGTGCCAGCAGGGAGCGGGGAAGCACAGATACGCAGTATTTT
NA	TRBV10-2	NA	TRBJ2-3	CASSESAGPIRGTDTQYF	TGCGCCAGCAGTGAGTCGGCGGGGCCAATCAGGGGCACAGATACGCAGTATTTT
NA	TRBV27	NA	TRBJ1-6	CASSQASYNSPLHF	TGTGCCAGCAGTCAGGCATCCTATAATTCACCCCTCCACTTT
TRBD1	TRBV5-8	NA	TRBJ1-1	CASNPARRGRTEAFF	TGTGCCAGCAACCCCGCCCGCAGGGGGCGGACTGAAGCTTTCTTT
NA	TRBV7-9	NA	TRBJ2-2	CASRGVTGELFF	TGTGCCAGCAGGGGGGTCACCGGGGAGCTGTTTTTT
TRBD1	TRBV10-2	NA	TRBJ2-2	CASAHPVGTGAIGELFF	TGCGCCAGCGCCCACCCTGTCGGGACAGGTGCAATCGGGGAGCTGTTTTTT
NA	TRBV7-9	NA	TRBJ1-4	CASSGRGASNEKLFF	TGTGCCAGCAGCGGCCGGGGGGCCTCTAATGAAAAACTGTTTTTT
TRBD2	TRBV10-3	once	TRBJ2-1	CAISSTSGSYNEQFF	TGTGCCATCAGTTCGACTAGCGGGAGTTACAATGAGCAGTTCTTC
NA	TRBV5-4	once	TRBJ2-2	CASSLDLYRPDTGELFF	TGTGCCAGCAGCTTGGATCTCTACAGGCCTGACACCGGGGAGCTGTTTTTT
NA	TRBV27	once	TRBJ2-3	CASSFVGDTQYF	TGTGCCAGCAGTTTCGTAGGAGATACGCAGTATTTT
NA	TRBV30	NA	TRBJ2-2	CAWSFGGGELFF	TGTGCCTGGAGTTTCGGGGGCGGGGAGCTGTTTTTT
NA	TRBV30	NA	TRBJ2-2	CAWSRTPHTGELFF	TGTGCCTGGAGTAGAACCCCCCATACCGGGGAGCTGTTTTTT
NA	TRBV4-3	NA	TRBJ2-5	CASSQEWGHQETQYF	TGCGCCAGCAGCCAAGAATGGGGGCACCAAGAGACCCAGTACTTC
TRBD1	TRBV4-1	NA	TRBJ1-2	CASNGQGTNYGYTF	TGCGCCAGTAATGGACAGGGCACTAACTATGGCTACACCTTC
NA	TRBV13	NA	TRBJ2-3	CASSLEQGTDTQYF	TGTGCCAGCAGCTTGGAACAGGGCACAGATACGCAGTATTTT
NA	TRBV4-3	NA	TRBJ2-7	CASSPDASYEQYF	TGCGCCAGCAGCCCCGACGCCTCCTACGAGCAGTACTTC
NA	TRBV29-1	NA	TRBJ2-6	CSVETGSAGANVLTF	TGCAGCGTTGAGACAGGTTCGGCCGGGGCCAACGTCCTGACTTTC
NA	TRBV6-1	NA	TRBJ2-7	CASSEGTTYEQYF	TGTGCCAGCAGTGAAGGAACTACCTACGAGCAGTACTTC
TRBD1	TRBV9	NA	TRBJ2-7	CASSMGDSSYEQYF	TGTGCCAGCAGCATGGGGGACAGCTCCTACGAGCAGTACTTC
TRBD1	TRBV28	NA	TRBJ2-5	CASSLWGDSGGTQYF	TGTGCCAGCAGTTTATGGGGGGACAGTGGTGGGACCCAGTACTTC
TRBD1	TRBV14	NA	TRBJ1-2	CASSLTGYGYTF	TGTGCCAGCAGCTTGACAGGGTATGGCTACACCTTC
TRBD2	TRBV11-2	NA	TRBJ2-7	CASSTTSGSSYEQYF	TGTGCCAGCAGCACGACTAGCGGAAGCTCCTACGAGCAGTACTTC
NA	TRBV28	NA	TRBJ1-2	CASTSTAGLFPGYTF	TGTGCCAGCACCTCCACGGCAGGACTCTTCCCCGGCTACACCTTC